A single sample gave rise to the 8 T cell receptor beta chains below, sequenced in a study of T cell clonotyping in hematopoietic cell transplantation. The data were produced by immunoSEQ multiplex PCR, yet TCRdb's version contains in-frame clones alone and is incomplete. The sample lists approximately 10,000 clones, 85% to 95% occurring once. Sequencing input: peripheral blood mononuclear cells. These receptors originate from a woman aged 45 to 65 in good health. Some clones in this sample may be carry-over from other donors' samples.

The chain recombines TRBV5-6 with TRBJ2-1, with 8 bases that match TRBD1. Losses at the gene ends were 2 bases for V and 7 bases for J; bases not matched to a gene: 11. The germline CDR1 and CDR2 sequences are SGHDT and YYEEEE. The CDR3 is made up of 16 amino acids. The CDR3 protein is CASSFYDRGYGNEQFF. The CDR3 region has the DNA TGTGCCAGCAGCTTTTATGACAGGGGATATGGGAATGAGCAGTTCTTC.

J is TRBJ1-3 and V is TRBV7-2; D is undetermined. Germline CDR1 and CDR2: SGHTA and FQGNSA. The CDR3 has 11 residues. Between the trimmed V and J ends, which lost 5 bases and 7 bases, there was a span of 6 bases. The DNA of the CDR3 is TGTGCCAGCAGCACCGTTAACACCATATATTTT. It codes for CASSTVNTIYF.

The CDR3 spells CASTLWGDSNTEAFF. The CDR3 DNA is TGTGCCAGCACACTGTGGGGTGACAGCAACACTGAAGCTTTCTTT. The chain links TRBV7-9 to TRBJ1-1; D is perhaps TRBD1 (5 bases). Trimming removed 7 bases from V and 2 bases from J, with 17 bases in between. CDR3 length: 15 residues. In germline, CDR1 is SEHNR, CDR2 FQNEAQ (reference sequence).

This clone came up a few times. Other DNA sequences from this sample encode an identical CDR3 as well. V and J are TRBV7-2 and TRBJ2-2; D gene ambiguous. Germline lookup yields CDR1 SGHTA and CDR2 FQGNSA. The CDR3 consists of 14 residues. The V and J ends lost 1 base and 1 base respectively, with 4 bases between them. The CDR3 region has the DNA TGTGCCAGCAGCTTAGGACAGAACACCGGGGAGCTGTTTTTT. This sequence encodes CASSLGQNTGELFF.

The gene calls are TRBV27 and TRBJ1-5, with 10 bases identical to TRBD1. Per the germline V gene, CDR1 is MNHEY and CDR2 is SMNVEV (reference sequence). Trimming took 6 bases from V and 7 from J; bases not matched to a gene: 9. This CDR3 spans 15 amino acids. The CDR3 region has the DNA TGTGCCAGCAGCGTATTAGGGACAGGGGCACAGCCCCAGCATTTT. Translated, it gives CASSVLGTGAQPQHF.

This chain connects TRBV19 to TRBJ1-5; D ambiguous. Germline-derived CDR1 and CDR2 are LNHDA and SQIVND (reference sequence). V was shortened by 5 bases and J by 4 bases, with 12 bases between the two germline ends. The CDR3 totals 14 residues. The DNA of the CDR3 is TGTGCCAGTAGTGCTTCGGCCGTTAATCAGCCCCAGCATTTT. It translates to CASSASAVNQPQHF.

The V gene is TRBV5-5, the J gene TRBJ1-1, with D unclear. This CDR3 contains 14 residues. The germline CDR1 and CDR2 sequences are SGHKS and YYEKEE (reference sequence). Trimming stripped 4 bases from V and 0 bases from J, with 10 bases between. For the CDR3, the DNA is TGTGCCAGCAGCCTAAGCCCCATGAACACTGAAGCTTTCTTT. Translated: CASSLSPMNTEAFF.

The V call is TRBV30, the J call TRBJ1-1; D unclear. CDR3 length: 13 residues. Germline CDR1 GTSNPN, CDR2 SVGIG (reference sequence). Trimming took 3 bases from V and 5 from J, leaving 13 bases between them. CDR3 DNA: TGTGCCTGGAGCCATGGAATGGGGACTGAAGCTTTCTTT. It is translated as CAWSHGMGTEAFF.